This record looks at one T cell receptor beta chain sequence and its context. Germline assignment: CDR1 MRHNA and CDR2 SNTAGT. The CDR3 is made up of 13 amino acids. J lost 6 bases, V lost 2 bases, and 0 bases had no gene match. The data stem from a study of blood T cell repertoires in COVID-19. Sequencing was performed with immunoSEQ multiplex PCR; in TCRdb, only in-frame clones are kept and a portion is missing. The sample holds about 16,000 clones, about 69% seen once. The sequence was obtained from a man in his sixties with acute or convalescent COVID-19. Sequenced sample: peripheral blood. The chain combines TRBV6-4 with TRBJ2-2; 7 bases map to TRBD2. CDR3 amino acids: CASSDGGAGELFF. The CDR3 DNA sequence: TGTGCCAGCAGTGACGGGGGGGCCGGGGAGCTGTTTTTT.